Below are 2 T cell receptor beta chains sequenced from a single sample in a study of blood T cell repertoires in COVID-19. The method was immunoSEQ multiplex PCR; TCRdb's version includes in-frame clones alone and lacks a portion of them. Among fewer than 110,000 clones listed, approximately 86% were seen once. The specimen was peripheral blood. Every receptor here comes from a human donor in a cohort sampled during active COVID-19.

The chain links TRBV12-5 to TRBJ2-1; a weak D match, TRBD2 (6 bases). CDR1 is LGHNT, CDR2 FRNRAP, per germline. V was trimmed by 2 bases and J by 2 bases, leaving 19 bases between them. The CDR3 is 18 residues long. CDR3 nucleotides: TGTGCTAGTGGTTTGTTTCCCACGGGGAGGAATACCTACAATGAGCAGTTCTTC. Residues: CASGLFPTGRNTYNEQFF.

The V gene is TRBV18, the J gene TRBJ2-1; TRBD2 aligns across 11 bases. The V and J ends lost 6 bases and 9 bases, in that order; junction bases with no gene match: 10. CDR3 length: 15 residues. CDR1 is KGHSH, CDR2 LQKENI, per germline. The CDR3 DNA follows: TGTGCCAGCTCGCCTCCTAGCGGGGGGTCCGGTGAGCAGTTCTTC. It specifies CASSPPSGGSGEQFF.